This T cell receptor (beta chain) comes out of a study of cytomegalovirus exposure and HLA in healthy donors. Study outcomes and limitations: Reportedly, TCR beta sequences accurately predicted HLA-A and HLA-B alleles in most subjects. It was likely that a cluster of highly shared sequence variants was a sequencing artifact. Using the classifier, cytomegalovirus status was reportedly diagnosed with high specificity and sensitivity. The only immune exposure information that was available was CMV serostatus.

Concerning this clone: As yet, its antigen is unknown.

Germline CDR1 reads SGDLS; CDR2 reads YYNGEE. Trimming left V 3 bases short and J 3 bases short, with 10 bases between. The CDR3 runs 14 residues. PCR employed 60 Vbeta and 13 Jbeta primers. TCRdb's table, derived via immunoSEQ multiplex PCR, lists solely in-frame clones and lacks some. The sample data list 30,000 to 35,000 clones. This TCR was recovered from a woman in her forties in good health and CMV-seropositive. The sequencing input was PBMCs. The chain is built from TRBV9 and TRBJ2-1; D perhaps matches TRBD2 (6 bases). In DNA, the CDR3 is TGTGCCAGCAGCGCCGAGCGGGTCTACAATGAGCAGTTCTTC. Translated, it gives CASSAERVYNEQFF.